Listed here is a single TCR beta chain. This sample stems from a study of technical replicates of blood from a handful of donors. The CDR3 runs to 12 residues. Losses at the gene ends were 0 bases for V and 5 bases for J; bases not matched to a gene: 0. CDR1 and CDR2 from the germline V gene are GTSNPN and SVGIG (reference sequence). Some clones are missing from TCRdb's copy, which holds only in-frame ones; the method was immunoSEQ multiplex PCR. The sample holds 80,000 to 100,000 clones; 92% are singletons and the top ten take around 0.27%. Sequencing was done on a sample of T cells isolated from PBMCs. The chain is built from TRBV30 and TRBJ2-5; 7 nucleotides line up with TRBD1. The sequence derives from a human donor in good health. The CDR3: CAWSVQGETQYF. The CDR3 DNA sequence: TGTGCCTGGAGTGTACAGGGGGAGACCCAGTACTTC.